This T cell receptor beta chain was sequenced during a study of blood T cell repertoires in COVID-19. Across the whole study: Some COVID-19 samples were acute and others convalescent; all came from the United States, Italy and Spain.

Original analysis: Nucleated cell counts were estimated from reference gene primer amplification. This table comes from immunoSEQ multiplex PCR, and its TCRdb copy is limited to in-frame clones, with some not included. The V and J calls and the clone size are those of that table, but D and trimming were determined from the DNA. The top ten hold approximately 4.6% of the sample, which has some 130,000 clones, under 95% seen once. In germline, CDR1 is GTSNPN, CDR2 SVGIG (reference sequence). V lost 6 bases and J 0 bases, leaving 15 bases between the germline ends. The CDR3 has 15 amino acids. V gene TRBV30 combines with J gene TRBJ1-5; a weak D match, TRBD1 (5 bases). This clonotype originated in a man between 60 and 75 years old with COVID-19, enrolled during active disease. The material sequenced was peripheral blood. CDR3 loop: CACSPGGSSNQPQHF. In nucleotides, the CDR3 is TGTGCCTGTTCCCCGGGGGGTAGTAGCAATCAGCCCCAGCATTTT.